Sequencing of this T cell receptor beta chain was carried out in a study of vaccination and CD4 T cells after COVID-19. Study in general: Median draw time for post-COVID samples was over 100 days post-diagnosis (range 35 to 161). Overall study results and limits: Median reactive clonotypes, those recognizing SARS-CoV-2, rose from roughly 19 to 38, not significantly.

Described treatment: roughly 11-day PBMC culture with coronavirus spike peptide pools or control peptides (ViraFEST assay). The CDR3 is made up of 14 amino acids. Trimming took 5 bases from V and 8 from J; bases not matched to a gene: 9. Germline V CDR1 and CDR2: DFQATT, SNEGSKA (reference sequence). This clonotype was found a few times. The antigen remains unidentified. The assay that was used to sequence DNA from cultured CD4+ T cells was the Oncomine TCR Beta short-read assay. A single record per CDR3 protein comes from TCRdb applying MiXCR to the PCR reads. This table has 4,000 to 5,000 distinct CDR3 sequences, 55% to 70% appearing once.

The genes are TRBV20-1 and TRBJ1-6; 7 nucleotides align to TRBD1. The sequencing sample was made of CD4+ T cells from blood, cultured in vitro. The sequence was obtained from a human donor who had recovered from COVID-19. CDR3: CSARPGTADSPLHF. CDR3 DNA sequence: TGCAGTGCTCGACCCGGGACAGCAGATTCACCCCTCCACTTT.